What follows are 6 T cell receptor beta chains derived from one specimen sequenced in a study of shared clonotypes between healthy human individuals. Libraries were prepared by immunoSEQ multiplex PCR; TCRdb keeps only in-frame clonotypes and omits some of them. The profile shows hundreds of thousands of clones, 85% to 95% of them singletons. Only CD45RO-negative cells positively selected for CCR7 counted as naive CD8 cells, so terminally differentiated effector memory CD45RA+ cells were excluded. Source material: naive CD8+ T cells sorted from blood. The receptors shown here come from a woman under 40 in good health.

For the CDR3, the DNA is TGTGCCACCCGTAGCGGGAGGTCGGGCAATGAGCAGTTCTTC. Translating gives CATRSGRSGNEQFF. This sequence joins TRBV7-9 and TRBJ2-1; 10 bases are shared with TRBD2. J gave up 6 bases and V 10 bases, and 9 bases lay outside the gene matches. Germline V lookup: CDR1 SEHNR, CDR2 FQNEAQ (reference sequence). The CDR3 spans 14 residues. Full variable domain (remainder filled in from reference TRBV7-9 and TRBJ2-1): DTGVSQNPRHKITKRGQNVTFRCDPISEHNRLYWYRQTLGQGPEFLTYFQNEAQLEKSRLLSDRFSAERPKGSFSTLEIQRTEQGDSAMYLCATRSGRSGNEQFFGPGTRLTVL.

The CDR3 coding sequence is TGTGCCAGCAGCCTGGGTCCTCCCGGGGCTGGAAACACCATATATTTT. Its translation is CASSLGPPGAGNTIYF. The chain employs TRBV27 and TRBJ1-3, with no clear D. The CDR3 runs to 16 residues. V was clipped by 6 bases and J by 2 bases, with 17 bases between them. The germline V gene encodes CDR1 MNHEY and CDR2 SMNVEV (reference sequence).

About this clone: The sample has other DNA sequences that encode this CDR3 too. V is TRBV27 and J is TRBJ2-2; D not resolved. The CDR3 extends over 13 amino acids. Trimming took 2 bases from V and 3 from J, leaving 4 bases between them. Germline assignment: CDR1 MNHEY and CDR2 SMNVEV (reference sequence). Here the CDR3 reads CASSLGHTGELFF. Written as DNA, the CDR3 is TGTGCCAGCAGTTTAGGCCACACCGGGGAGCTGTTTTTT.

In its sample, this clone was seen a few times. The chain has TRBV9 and TRBJ2-1; tentative D call: TRBD2 (5 bases). The CDR3 is 14 residues long. The germline V gene encodes CDR1 SGDLS and CDR2 YYNGEE. V was shortened by 7 bases and J by 0 bases, with 11 bases between the two germline ends. CDR3 residues: CASHSGSSYNEQFF. In DNA form, the CDR3 reads TGTGCCAGCCACTCGGGGAGCTCCTACAATGAGCAGTTCTTC. The full variable domain, completed using reference TRBV9 and TRBJ2-1, is DSGVTQTPKHLITATGQRVTLRCSPRSGDLSVYWYQQSLDQGLQFLIQYYNGEERAKGNILERFSAQQFPDLHSELNLSSLELGDSALYFCASHSGSSYNEQFFGPGTRLTVL.

The gene calls are TRBV11-1 and TRBJ2-5; D gene uncertain. The CDR3 covers 14 residues. Looked up from germline, CDR1 is SGHAT and CDR2 is FQDESV (reference sequence). Trimming took off 4 bases at V and 2 bases at J, with 11 bases between the two ends. The CDR3 nucleotides are TGTGCCAGCAGCTCACCGTGGGTGCAAGAGACCCAGTACTTC. Its translation: CASSSPWVQETQYF.

The CDR3 loop reads CASSRDRGNTGELFF. In nucleotides, the CDR3 is TGTGCCAGCAGCCGGGACAGGGGGAACACCGGGGAGCTGTTTTTT. The rearrangement joins TRBV7-9 to TRBJ2-2, with 10 bases that match TRBD1. Losses at the gene ends were 5 bases for V and 1 base for J; bases not matched to a gene: 1. CDR1 is SEHNR, CDR2 FQNEAQ, per germline (reference sequence). The CDR3 is 15 amino acids.